The text below deals with one T cell receptor beta chain. The sample belongs to a study of blood T cells in healthy people across ages. A sample-barcoded 5' primer and a J-beta primer mix were used in a second PCR of about 6 to 11 cycles. One entry per CDR3 protein, called by TCRdb with MiXCR from the 5' RACE reads. This table holds 790,000 or so distinct CDR3 sequences, around three fifths found once. V shed 3 bases and J shed 13 bases, with 25 bases lying between them. CDR3 length: 16 amino acids. The sequenced material came from blood. The rearrangement uses TRBV12-3 or TRBV12-4 and TRBJ2-4; tentative D call: TRBD2 (6 bases). The TCR sequence derives from a man aged 35-49 years in good health. In DNA, the CDR3 is TGTGCCAGCAGTTTTGAGCCCCCGGGACTCCGTCCGGAGCAGTACTTC. Its protein is CASSFEPPGLRPEQYF.